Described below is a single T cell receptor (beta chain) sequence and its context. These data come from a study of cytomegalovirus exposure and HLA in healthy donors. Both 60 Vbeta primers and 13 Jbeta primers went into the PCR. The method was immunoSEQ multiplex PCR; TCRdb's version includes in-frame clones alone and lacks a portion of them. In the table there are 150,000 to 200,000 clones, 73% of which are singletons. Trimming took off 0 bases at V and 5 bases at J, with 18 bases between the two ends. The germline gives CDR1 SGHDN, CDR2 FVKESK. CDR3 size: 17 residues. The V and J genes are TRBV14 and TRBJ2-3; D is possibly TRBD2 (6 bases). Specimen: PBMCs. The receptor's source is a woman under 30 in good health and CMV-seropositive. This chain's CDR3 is CASSQDSIGLWKDTQYF. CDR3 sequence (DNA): TGTGCCAGCAGCCAAGATAGCATTGGACTATGGAAAGATACGCAGTATTTT.